The present TCR beta chain was sequenced within a study of shared clonotypes between healthy human individuals. The method was immunoSEQ multiplex PCR; TCRdb's version includes in-frame clones alone and lacks a portion of them. The table has about 2,500,000 clones, around nine tenths seen once; the top ten hold 0.14%. Trimming removed 3 bases from V and 4 bases from J, with 9 bases in between. CDR3 size: 13 residues. Germline lookup yields CDR1 SGDLS and CDR2 YYNGEE. This clone is a singleton in its sample. The chain joins TRBV9 to TRBJ2-3, with TRBD1 as a possible D gene (7 bases). Sequences were obtained from naive CD4+ T cells sorted from blood. Subset in this sample: CD45RA+ positively selected. The source of this sequence is a man younger than 35 in good health. This CDR3 reads CASSGRGADTQYF. The CDR3 nucleotides read TGTGCCAGCAGCGGCAGGGGGGCAGATACGCAGTATTTT.